Sequencing of this TCR beta chain was carried out in a study of T-cell reconstitution after alpha-beta-depleted transplantation in children. Unique molecular identifiers tagged the TCRbeta library. TCRdb re-called the PCR reads through MiXCR, storing one row per CDR3 protein. Here the sample spans 140,000 or so distinct CDR3 sequences, 8.8% being singletons. This clonotype was seen repeatedly, ten times or more. The target antigen is unknown. Whole-study results and caveats: Diversity of TCRbeta at day 60 was high in some patients, arising from surviving recipient T cells and thymic progenitors. One year after transplant, T-cell counts and diversity came mostly from newly produced T cells. Two months or so post-transplant, alpha-beta T cells reportedly derived from several hundred expanded graft clones.

The sequencing here drew on PBMCs, mostly from graft donor cells, taken 180 days after TCRalphabeta/CD19-depleted stem cell transplant. The clonotype was recovered from a female patient aged 2-15 years who had a stem cell transplant for congenital amegakaryocytic thrombocytopenia, so the T cells may come from the graft donor.

The CDR3: CASSEWARAEQYF. DNA of the CDR3: TGTGCCAGCAGTGAATGGGCCAGGGCCGAGCAGTACTTC. The chain joins TRBV25-1 to TRBJ2-7, with TRBD1 as a possible D gene (5 bases). In germline, CDR1 is MGHDK, CDR2 SYGVNS. The CDR3 has 13 amino acids. V lost 1 base and J 6 bases, leaving 10 bases between the germline ends.